What follows describes a single TCR beta chain. The clone's antigen remains unknown. No base quality values were provided; no much bigger clone lies one nucleotide off. The germline V end is reduced by 7 bases and the J end by 4 bases; junction bases left unmatched: 10. The CDR3, cysteine through phenylalanine, is 15 amino acids long. Of all the DNA, just the CDR3 is kept, 45 bases in frame from base 1. CDR1 and CDR2, per the germline V gene, are SGHRS and YFSETQ. Participants in the prospective study were aged roughly 18 to 89 years, lived in 20 to 30 United States geographic areas, and enrolled through a virtual design. In the prospective study, participants were assigned to cohorts based on the clinical history participants reported in a screening survey and a study questionnaire. In the prospective study, whole blood, serum and a nasopharyngeal or oropharyngeal swab were collected from each participant by mobile phlebotomists. Participants in the prospective study had the option to provide additional blood draws and questionnaires over a roughly 2-month period. Prospective study blood samples were shipped either frozen or at room temperature before DNA extraction.

The sample belongs to a study of blood T cell repertoires in COVID-19 (dated by TCRdb to about 2020). Regarding the study in general: ImmuneRACE Cohort 3 recovered participants were defined by two consecutive negative NP/OP PCR tests, healthcare professional clearance, or symptom resolution. Collaborator samples came from the United States, Italy and Spain and covered acute and convalescent phases of COVID-19. The prospective study material was composed of cDNA or gDNA derived from T cells, B-cell-depleted T cells, or PBMCs. Deeply sampled blood TCRbeta repertoires from subjects exposed to, actively infected with, or recovered from COVID-19 were included in the dataset. The repertoires were made available in a free public database intended to serve as a resource for research on the immune response to SARS-CoV-2. Samples were obtained from the ongoing ImmuneRACE study (first 160 participants) and from approximately 1,200 subjects provided by 6 global collaborators. Nearly every sample came with metadata listing a de-identified subject ID, COVID-19 status, age in years and sex. Where available, HLA class I and class II types were taken from metadata supplied by the sample provider and were not determined by assay-based typing.

Here is what the overall study found, with its caveats: The quantity of clinical and demographic metadata differed by source and by participant and was supplied without curation.

TCRbeta CDR3 regions were amplified from genomic DNA using the immunoSEQ Assay, a bias-controlled multiplex PCR. On the authors' methods: Nucleated cell counts per sample were estimated from amplification of reference gene primers within the assay. Sequence reads were collapsed and filtered to measure the absolute abundance of every unique TCRbeta CDR3 rearrangement. Productive Simpson clonality was computed per sample as the square root of Simpson's diversity index over productive rearrangements. In TCRdb, the immuneACCESS table is reduced to in-frame sequences with V and J assigned. These tables do not hold every clone; where another copy was compared, an unresolved V gene accounts for under half, and the others remain unexplained. V and J calls and clone size follow that table, whereas D and trimming were derived from the DNA. The sample table shows 250,000 to 300,000 clones, and around 89% are seen once. 2% to 2.5% of the sample is in the top ten clones.

The receptor was derived from a woman in her fifties or sixties in a cohort exposed to, infected with or recovered from COVID-19 (not recorded which). The sequence links TRBV5-1 to TRBJ2-5; TRBD2 matches 10 bases in the middle. Input material: PBMCs or T cells enriched from blood (not recorded which). In nucleotide form, the sequence is TGCGCCAGCGGGAATCTAGCGGGAGCCCCAGAGACCCAGTACTTC. This codes for CASGNLAGAPETQYF.